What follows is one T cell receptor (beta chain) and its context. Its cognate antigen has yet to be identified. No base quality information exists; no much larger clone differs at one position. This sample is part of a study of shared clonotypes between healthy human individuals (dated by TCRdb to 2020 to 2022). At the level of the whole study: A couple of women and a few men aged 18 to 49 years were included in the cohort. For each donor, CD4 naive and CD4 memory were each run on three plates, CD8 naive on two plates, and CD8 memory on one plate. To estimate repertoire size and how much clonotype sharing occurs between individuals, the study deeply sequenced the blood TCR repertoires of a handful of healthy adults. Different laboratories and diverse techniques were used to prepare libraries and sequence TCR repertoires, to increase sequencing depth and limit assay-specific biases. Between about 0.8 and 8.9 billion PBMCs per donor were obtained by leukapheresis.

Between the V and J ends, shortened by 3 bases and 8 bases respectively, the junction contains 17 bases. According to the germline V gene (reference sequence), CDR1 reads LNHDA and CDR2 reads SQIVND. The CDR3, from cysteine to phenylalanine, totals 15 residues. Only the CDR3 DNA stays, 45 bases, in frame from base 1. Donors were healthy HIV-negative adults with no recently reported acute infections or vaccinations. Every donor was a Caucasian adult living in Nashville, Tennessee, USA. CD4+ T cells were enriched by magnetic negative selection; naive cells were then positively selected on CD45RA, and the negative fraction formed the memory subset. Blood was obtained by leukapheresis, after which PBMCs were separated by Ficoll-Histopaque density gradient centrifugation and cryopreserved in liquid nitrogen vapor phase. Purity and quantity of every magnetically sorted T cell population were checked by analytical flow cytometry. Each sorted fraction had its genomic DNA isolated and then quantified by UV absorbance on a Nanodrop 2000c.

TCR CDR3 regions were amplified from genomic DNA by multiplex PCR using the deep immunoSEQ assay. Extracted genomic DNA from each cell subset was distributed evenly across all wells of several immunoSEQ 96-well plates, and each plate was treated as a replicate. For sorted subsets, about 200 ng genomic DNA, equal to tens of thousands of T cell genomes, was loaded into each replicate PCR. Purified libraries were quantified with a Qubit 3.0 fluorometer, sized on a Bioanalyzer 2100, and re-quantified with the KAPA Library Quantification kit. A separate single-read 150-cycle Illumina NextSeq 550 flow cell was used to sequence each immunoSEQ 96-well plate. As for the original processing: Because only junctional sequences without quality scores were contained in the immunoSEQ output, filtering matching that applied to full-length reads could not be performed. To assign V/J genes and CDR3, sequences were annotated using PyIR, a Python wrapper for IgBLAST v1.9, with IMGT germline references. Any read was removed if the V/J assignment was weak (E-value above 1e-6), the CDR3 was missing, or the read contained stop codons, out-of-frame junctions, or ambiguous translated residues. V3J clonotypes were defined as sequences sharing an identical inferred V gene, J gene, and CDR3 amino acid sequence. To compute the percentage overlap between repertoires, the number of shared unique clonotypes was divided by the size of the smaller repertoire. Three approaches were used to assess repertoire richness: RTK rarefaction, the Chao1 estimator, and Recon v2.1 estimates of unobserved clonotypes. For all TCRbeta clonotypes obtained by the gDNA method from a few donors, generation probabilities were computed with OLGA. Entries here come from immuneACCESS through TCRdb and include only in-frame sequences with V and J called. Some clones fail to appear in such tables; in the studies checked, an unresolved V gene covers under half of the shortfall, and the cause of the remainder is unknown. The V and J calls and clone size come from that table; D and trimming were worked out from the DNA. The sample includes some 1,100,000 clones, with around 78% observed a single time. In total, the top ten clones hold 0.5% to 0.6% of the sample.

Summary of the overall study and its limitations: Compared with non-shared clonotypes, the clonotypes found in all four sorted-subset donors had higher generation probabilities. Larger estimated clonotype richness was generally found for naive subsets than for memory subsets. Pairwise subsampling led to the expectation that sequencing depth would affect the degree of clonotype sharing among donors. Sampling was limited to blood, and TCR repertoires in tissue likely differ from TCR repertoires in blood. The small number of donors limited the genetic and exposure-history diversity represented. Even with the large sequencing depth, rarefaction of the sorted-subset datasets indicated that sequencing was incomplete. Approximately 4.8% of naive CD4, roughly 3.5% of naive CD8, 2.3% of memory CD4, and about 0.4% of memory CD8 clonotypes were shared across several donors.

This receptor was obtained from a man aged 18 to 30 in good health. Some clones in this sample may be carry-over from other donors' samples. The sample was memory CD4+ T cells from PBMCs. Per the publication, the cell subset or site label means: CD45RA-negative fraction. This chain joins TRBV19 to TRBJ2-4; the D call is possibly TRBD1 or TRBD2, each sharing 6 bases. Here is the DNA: TGTGCCAGTAGTATGTGGTCGCGGAGGGGGGACATTCAGTACTTC. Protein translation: CASSMWSRRGDIQYF.